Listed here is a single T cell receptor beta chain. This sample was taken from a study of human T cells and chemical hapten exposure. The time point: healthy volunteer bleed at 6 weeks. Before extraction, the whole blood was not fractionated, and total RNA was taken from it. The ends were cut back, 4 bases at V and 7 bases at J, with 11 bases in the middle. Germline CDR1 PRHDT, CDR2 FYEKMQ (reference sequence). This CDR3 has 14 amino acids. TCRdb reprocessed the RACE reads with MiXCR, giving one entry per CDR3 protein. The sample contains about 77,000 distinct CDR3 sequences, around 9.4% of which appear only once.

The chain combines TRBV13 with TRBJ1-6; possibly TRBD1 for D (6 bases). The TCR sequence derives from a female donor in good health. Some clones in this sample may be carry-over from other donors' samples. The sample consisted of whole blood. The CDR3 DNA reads TGTGCCAGCAGCTCTACAGGGAAAAATTCACCCCTCCACTTT. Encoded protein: CASSSTGKNSPLHF.